The 14 T cell receptor beta chains reported below all come from one sample, sequenced in a study of shared clonotypes between healthy human individuals. This table comes from immunoSEQ multiplex PCR, and its TCRdb copy is limited to in-frame clones, with some not included. Among 650,000 to 750,000 clones, more than 70% were seen once, and the ten largest hold approximately 2%. The specimen sequenced was memory CD4+ T cells sorted from blood. Documented subset: CD45RA-negative fraction. These receptors were taken from a woman younger than 45 in good health.

This chain links TRBV7-2 with TRBJ1-1; 8 nucleotides match TRBD1. This CDR3 has 14 residues. The J segment lost 1 base and the V segment lost 5 bases, leaving 3 bases of the junction unmatched. Germline CDR1 is SGHTA and CDR2 is FQGNSA. CDR3 sequence (DNA): TGTGCCAGCAGCCCGACAGGGGCGAACACTGAAGCTTTCTTT. As protein: CASSPTGANTEAFF.

In its sample, this clone was seen a few times. The same CDR3 arises from other DNA sequences in this sample as well. The gene calls are TRBV6-5 and TRBJ2-3; D is uncertain. CDR1 and CDR2 (germline): MNHEY, SVGAGI. The CDR3 contains 13 residues. V shed 3 bases and J shed 3 bases, with 7 bases lying between them. CDR3 in DNA: TGTGCCAGCAGTTATGACCGAACAGATACGCAGTATTTT. This codes for CASSYDRTDTQYF.

The chain carries TRBV5-8 and TRBJ2-1, with D unresolved. V was cut by 1 base and J by 3 bases, with 5 bases left in between. The CDR3 runs to 13 residues. Germline V gene data show CDR1 as SGHTS and CDR2 as YDEGEE. The CDR3 nucleotides are TGTGCCAGCAGCTTGAATTTCTACAATGAGCAGTTCTTC. It translates to CASSLNFYNEQFF.

The V call is TRBV7-6, the J call TRBJ1-4; TRBD1 aligns across 7 bases. Trimming cost V 8 bases and J 3 bases; bases outside gene matches: 6. The CDR3 is made up of 14 amino acids. CDR1 is SGHVS and CDR2 is FNYEAQ in the germline V gene. For the CDR3, the DNA is TGTGCCAGCGCCAACAGGGGATCTAATGAAAAACTGTTTTTT. This translates into CASANRGSNEKLFF.

As regards this clone: In the same sample, other DNA sequences code for this CDR3. The chain employs TRBV18 and TRBJ1-5, with D unclear. The CDR3 has 13 residues. V was clipped by 2 bases and J by 1 base, with 3 bases between them. CDR1 is KGHSH and CDR2 is LQKENI in the germline V gene. The DNA for the CDR3 is TGTGCCAGCTCACCAGCAAGCAATCAGCCCCAGCATTTT. Encoded protein: CASSPASNQPQHF. Combining the CDR3 with reference TRBV18 and TRBJ1-5 gives the whole variable domain NAGVMQNPRHLVRRRGQEARLRCSPMKGHSHVYWYRQLPEEGLKFMVYLQKENIIDESGMPKERFSAEFPKEGPSILRIQQVVRGDSAAYFCASSPASNQPQHFGDGTRLSIL.

This chain links TRBV28 with TRBJ1-5; D unresolved. The V end lost 3 bases, the J end lost 5 bases, and 11 bases lay between the germline ends. The CDR3 runs to 14 residues. Looked up from germline, CDR1 is MDHEN and CDR2 is SYDVKM. The CDR3 spells CASSFGLTDQPQHF. CDR3 bases: TGTGCCAGCAGTTTCGGGCTGACGGATCAGCCCCAGCATTTT.

The CDR3 nucleotides are TGCGCCAGCAGCTTGGCAGCGGGAGGCACCAACTACAATGAGCAGTTCTTC. Its translation: CASSLAAGGTNYNEQFF. The chain uses TRBV5-1 and TRBJ2-1; TRBD2 matches 9 bases. V lost 0 bases and J lost 3; bases outside the gene matches: 7. The CDR3 covers 17 residues. Germline lookup yields CDR1 SGHRS and CDR2 YFSETQ.

The genes are TRBV4-1 and TRBJ2-7; D gene ambiguous. The germline CDR1 and CDR2 sequences are MGHRA and YSYEKL. The CDR3 runs to 16 residues. Trimming left V 3 bases short and J 2 bases short, with 17 bases between. This CDR3 reads CASSHSSHSGAYEQYF. CDR3 nucleotide sequence: TGCGCCAGCAGCCACTCGTCACACTCGGGCGCCTACGAGCAGTACTTC.

This clone was picked up many times. V gene TRBV11-2 combines with J gene TRBJ2-5, with a weak D call TRBD2 (6 bases). With 5 bases removed from V and 2 bases from J, the gap between germline ends came to 9 bases. CDR3 size: 13 residues. CDR1 is SGHAT, CDR2 FQNNGV, per germline. CDR3 loop: CASSRGLQETQYF. CDR3 bases: TGTGCCAGCAGCCGGGGACTTCAAGAGACCCAGTACTTC.

The chain carries TRBV5-5 and TRBJ2-2, with 11 bases matching TRBD2. Germline lookup yields CDR1 SGHKS and CDR2 YYEKEE (reference sequence). This CDR3 contains 18 residues. The junction had 16 bases not matched to a gene; V was cut back by 5 bases and J by 7 bases. CDR3 bases: TGTGCCAGCAGTATTAGGATAGCGGGAGGGCCAGGCGGCGGGGAGCTGTTTTTT. Protein sequence: CASSIRIAGGPGGGELFF.

The rearrangement uses TRBV9 and TRBJ1-2; D is uncertain. The CDR3 consists of 15 residues. CDR1 is SGDLS and CDR2 is YYNGEE in the germline V gene. Trimming took off 4 bases at V and 4 bases at J, with 17 bases between the two ends. CDR3 sequence: CASSPQEGVLYGYTF. In nucleotides, the CDR3 is TGTGCCAGCAGCCCCCAGGAGGGTGTACTCTATGGCTACACCTTC.

The chain couples TRBV28 to TRBJ1-5; no firm D call. The germline gives CDR1 MDHEN, CDR2 SYDVKM. V lost 7 bases and J lost 3, with 19 bases in between. The CDR3 loop spans 16 amino acids. CDR3 protein: CASIEILGVSNQPQHF. For the CDR3, the DNA is TGTGCCAGCATCGAAATCCTCGGGGTGTCCAATCAGCCCCAGCATTTT.

CDR3 bases: TGTGCCAGCAGCCTCGTAGCGGGAGGTCTCGAGCAGTACTTC. Its protein is CASSLVAGGLEQYF. The rearrangement links TRBV14 to TRBJ2-7; 10 bases are shared with TRBD2. V lost 4 bases to trimming and J lost 6 bases; unmatched junction nucleotides: 6. The length of the CDR3 is 14 residues. Germline CDR1 SGHDN, CDR2 FVKESK.

In its sample, this clone was seen a few times. CDR3 loop: CASKAAGTANNQPQHF. The CDR3 region has the DNA TGTGCCAGCAAAGCAGCCGGGACCGCAAACAATCAGCCCCAGCATTTT. This chain uses TRBV2 with TRBJ1-5; a weak D match, TRBD1 (5 bases). Germline V gives CDR1 SNHLY, CDR2 FYNNEI. V was pared by 7 bases and J by 3 bases, with 19 bases between. CDR3 length: 16 residues.